A single sample is the source of the 31 T cell receptor beta chains below, sequenced in a study of OX40 agonist ivuxolimab in advanced cancers. Assay used: immunoSEQ multiplex PCR; TCRdb lists only in-frame clones, some missing. The data show 55,000 to 70,000 clones, over 80% seen once. The sample in question was CD4+ or CD8+ T cells sorted from blood, obtained in a trial of the OX40 agonist ivuxolimab. The receptors shown here come from an adult with an advanced solid tumor such as melanoma, head and neck, liver or kidney cancer.

The rearrangement links TRBV6-6 to TRBJ1-1, with no clear D. The germline V gene encodes CDR1 MNHNY and CDR2 SVGAGI (reference sequence). The CDR3 runs 13 residues. The ends were cut back, 2 bases at V and 3 bases at J, with 7 bases in the middle. The CDR3 region is CASSYRRDTEAFF. In nucleotides, the CDR3 is TGTGCCAGCAGTTACCGCAGAGACACTGAAGCTTTCTTT.

This chain connects TRBV4-2 to TRBJ2-3, with D possibly being TRBD2 (5 bases). Germline V gives CDR1 LGHNA, CDR2 YNFKEQ. Trimming cost V 4 bases and J 0 bases, with 8 bases left between them. The CDR3 is 14 amino acids. This CDR3 is CASSRRTSTDTQYF. CDR3 DNA sequence: TGTGCCAGCAGCCGTCGGACTAGCACAGATACGCAGTATTTT.

The CDR3 nucleotides are TGTGCCAGCAGCCAAGAAGTAGTTCAGCCCCAGCATTTT. This encodes CASSQEVVQPQHF. The rearrangement links TRBV4-2 to TRBJ1-5; D ambiguous. Germline lookup yields CDR1 LGHNA and CDR2 YNFKEQ. Trimming pared 0 bases from V and 6 bases from J, leaving 6 bases between. This CDR3 comprises 13 residues.

Only a few counts were recorded for this clone. V is TRBV2 and J is TRBJ2-3, with D possibly matching TRBD1 (5 bases). V was shortened by 3 bases and J by 1 base, with 14 bases between the two germline ends. This CDR3 region has 16 residues. Germline V gene data show CDR1 as SNHLY and CDR2 as FYNNEI. The DNA of the CDR3 is TGTGCCAGCAGTGACCCCCAGGGTGGTGGCACAGATACGCAGTATTTT. This gives the protein CASSDPQGGGTDTQYF.

The chain has TRBV2 and TRBJ2-3; perhaps TRBD2 as D (6 bases). V was shortened by 2 bases and J by 2 bases, with 11 bases between the two germline ends. The CDR3 length is 15 residues. Germline V gene sequence: CDR1 SNHLY, CDR2 FYNNEI. CDR3 sequence (DNA): TGTGCCAGCAGTGAAAGGGACTTCCCCACAGATACGCAGTATTTT. This translates into CASSERDFPTDTQYF.

The genes are TRBV28 and TRBJ1-4; 8 bases align to TRBD1. The CDR3 extends over 13 amino acids. Looked up from germline, CDR1 is MDHEN and CDR2 is SYDVKM. Germline trimming cut 6 bases from V and 10 bases from J; bases unmatched to any gene: 7. The chain's CDR3 is CASSTQTGGKLFF. The CDR3 coding sequence is TGTGCCAGCAGCACCCAAACAGGGGGAAAACTGTTTTTT.

The rearrangement joins TRBV19 to TRBJ2-5; D not resolved. This CDR3 contains 15 residues. Trimming left V 0 bases short and J 5 bases short, with 13 bases between. Germline CDR1 and CDR2: LNHDA and SQIVND (reference sequence). CDR3 sequence reads: CASSIDRPGPETQYF. The CDR3 nucleotides read TGTGCCAGTAGTATAGATCGTCCGGGTCCGGAGACCCAGTACTTC.

The rearrangement joins TRBV5-1 to TRBJ2-6, with unresolved D. There are 14 residues in the CDR3. Looked up from germline, CDR1 is SGHRS and CDR2 is YFSETQ. Trimming shortened V by 0 bases and J by 0 bases, and 1 base separated the two germline ends. The CDR3 coding sequence is TGCGCCAGCAGCTTGGCCTCTGGGGCCAACGTCCTGACTTTC. It is translated as CASSLASGANVLTF.

This rearrangement joins TRBV15 to TRBJ2-7; unclear D gene. Trimming removed 0 bases from V and 0 bases from J, with 15 bases in between. The CDR3 totals 17 residues. From germline, CDR1 is LNHNV and CDR2 YYDKDF (reference sequence). CDR3 sequence reads: CATSRDRGGLSSYEQYF. For the CDR3, the DNA is TGTGCCACCAGCAGAGATAGAGGCGGCTTGAGCTCCTACGAGCAGTACTTC.

V and J are TRBV7-2 and TRBJ2-4; TRBD1 or TRBD2 may be the D gene (6 bases each). CDR3 size: 16 residues. V lost 5 bases and J 1 base, leaving 15 bases between the germline ends. CDR1 is SGHTA and CDR2 is FQGNSA in the germline V gene. CDR3 in DNA: TGTGCCAGCAGCCCTGGGTGGGGGGCCGCCAAAAACATTCAGTACTTC. This gives the protein CASSPGWGAAKNIQYF. Together with reference TRBV7-2 and TRBJ2-4, the CDR3 gives the full variable domain: GAGVSQSPSNKVTEKGKDVELRCDPISGHTALYWYRQSLGQGLEFLIYFQGNSAPDKSGLPSDRFSAERTGGSVSTLTIQRTQQEDSAVYLCASSPGWGAAKNIQYFGAGTRLSVL.

Concerning this clone itself: The sample has other DNA sequences that encode this CDR3 too. V usage is TRBV18 and J usage is TRBJ1-5; D call uncertain. Germline V gives CDR1 KGHSH, CDR2 LQKENI. This CDR3 contains 13 residues. V was pared by 3 bases and J by 0 bases, with 3 bases between. The CDR3 region is CASSPDSNQPQHF. The CDR3 nucleotides read TGTGCCAGCTCACCCGATAGCAATCAGCCCCAGCATTTT.

The V gene is TRBV9, the J gene TRBJ1-3; TRBD1 aligns across 8 bases. The germline CDR1 and CDR2 sequences are SGDLS and YYNGEE. With V trimmed by 4 bases and J by 3 bases, 6 bases remained unmatched. The CDR3 spans 15 residues. CDR3 sequence (DNA): TGTGCCAGCAGCCTTGACAGGGGAGATGGAAACACCATATATTTT. Protein: CASSLDRGDGNTIYF. The full variable domain, with the rest looked up from reference TRBV9 and TRBJ1-3, is DSGVTQTPKHLITATGQRVTLRCSPRSGDLSVYWYQQSLDQGLQFLIQYYNGEERAKGNILERFSAQQFPDLHSELNLSSLELGDSALYFCASSLDRGDGNTIYFGEGSWLTVV.

The table lists this clone with a count of one. The chain couples TRBV9 to TRBJ2-1; 9 bases align to TRBD2. This CDR3 comprises 15 residues. The V gene's germline CDR1 is SGDLS and CDR2 YYNGEE. V was clipped by 0 bases and J by 8 bases; unmatched bases: 6. Here the CDR3 DNA reads TGTGCCAGCAGCGTAGAAGCGGGAGGACGCTATGAGCAGTTCTTC. Protein: CASSVEAGGRYEQFF.

This clone was seen once. The chain is built from TRBV10-3 and TRBJ2-2; D could derive from TRBD1 or TRBD2 (5 bases each). V lost 0 bases to trimming and J lost 4 bases, with 9 bases between them. This CDR3 is built from 15 residues. Germline V lookup: CDR1 ENHRY, CDR2 SYGVKD. CDR3 protein: CAISESVGVTGELFF. The CDR3 nucleotides read TGTGCCATCAGTGAGTCAGTGGGGGTCACCGGGGAGCTGTTTTTT.

This clone has just a few counts. The J gene is TRBJ2-5, the V gene TRBV2, with 7 bases aligning to TRBD1. With 4 bases clipped from V and 3 bases from J, the junction kept 11 bases outside the gene matches. This CDR3 has 16 amino acids. The germline gives CDR1 SNHLY, CDR2 FYNNEI. CDR3 coding DNA: TGTGCCAGCAGTGCCCGAGAGGGGACAGTGAAAGAGACCCAGTACTTC. It specifies CASSAREGTVKETQYF.

The DNA for the CDR3 is TGTGCTACCGGGACAGGAGAAGAGACCCAGTACTTC. Residues: CATGTGEETQYF. V is TRBV2 and J is TRBJ2-5; 8 bases map to TRBD1. Germline V gene lookup returns CDR1 SNHLY and CDR2 FYNNEI. The length of the CDR3 is 12 residues.

The rearrangement uses TRBV6-5 and TRBJ2-7; D perhaps matches TRBD2 (7 bases). Germline loops: CDR1 MNHEY, CDR2 SVGAGI. The length of the CDR3 is 11 residues. V was pared by 8 bases and J by 4 bases, with 9 bases between. CDR3 residues: CASGRGYEQYF. In DNA, the CDR3 is TGTGCCAGCGGGAGGGGGTACGAGCAGTACTTC.

The chain has TRBV28 and TRBJ1-1, with D perhaps matching TRBD1 (6 bases). The germline gives CDR1 MDHEN, CDR2 SYDVKM. V lost 7 bases and J lost 4, with 19 bases in between. This CDR3 is 15 amino acids long. The CDR3 spells CASTESPGRGTEAFF. The CDR3 DNA sequence: TGTGCCAGCACGGAATCGCCAGGCAGGGGCACTGAAGCTTTCTTT.

The chain recombines TRBV5-1 with TRBJ2-2; 8 bases agree with TRBD1. With 7 bases clipped from V and 3 bases from J, the junction kept 5 bases outside the gene matches. CDR1 is SGHRS, CDR2 YFSETQ, per germline. The CDR3 is 14 amino acids. The CDR3 spells CASGQGSYTGELFF. In DNA form, the CDR3 reads TGCGCCAGCGGACAGGGAAGTTACACCGGGGAGCTGTTTTTT.

The chain carries TRBV2 and TRBJ2-3; TRBD2 is a possible D gene (5 bases). V was trimmed by 8 bases and J by 1 base, leaving 16 bases between them. CDR3 length equals 15 residues. Germline V lookup: CDR1 SNHLY, CDR2 FYNNEI. For the CDR3, the DNA is TGTGCCAGCCGAGAGGGAATCCTGCGCACAGATACGCAGTATTTT. Encoded protein: CASREGILRTDTQYF.

The chain uses TRBV29-1 and TRBJ1-2; 9 bases are shared with TRBD1. This CDR3 spans 13 amino acids. CDR1 is SQVTM and CDR2 is ANQGSEA in the germline V gene. The junction had 11 bases not matched to a gene; V was cut back by 7 bases and J by 8 bases. CDR3 amino acids: CSAPGQGVEGYTF. The CDR3 DNA follows: TGCAGCGCCCCGGGACAGGGTGTGGAGGGCTACACCTTC.

The V call is TRBV28, the J call TRBJ2-5; no reliable D call. The DNA end is a closer match to TRBJ2-7, so the J assignment may be wrong. Germline lookup yields CDR1 MDHEN and CDR2 SYDVKM. The CDR3 has 12 residues. The CDR3 loop reads CASSPLLYEQYF. The CDR3 region has the DNA TGTGCCAGCAGTCCCCTACTCTACGAGCAGTACTTC.

V is TRBV5-1 and J is TRBJ2-6; possibly TRBD1 for D (6 bases). V was shortened by 1 base and J by 0 bases, with 11 bases between the two germline ends. The CDR3 loop spans 17 amino acids. The germline CDR1 and CDR2 sequences are SGHRS and YFSETQ. This CDR3 is CASSLPRGDSGANVLTF. The CDR3, as DNA: TGCGCCAGCAGCTTGCCCAGGGGAGACTCTGGGGCCAACGTCCTGACTTTC.

This clone was seen a single time. J is TRBJ2-2 and V is TRBV19, with a tentative D call TRBD1 (6 bases). From germline, CDR1 is LNHDA and CDR2 SQIVND (reference sequence). Trimming shortened V by 5 bases and J by 1 base, and 8 bases separated the two germline ends. The CDR3 covers 14 residues. CDR3 amino acids: CASSPQGNTGELFF. CDR3 sequence (DNA): TGTGCCAGTAGTCCACAGGGGAACACCGGGGAGCTGTTTTTT.

The rearrangement joins TRBV9 to TRBJ1-1; perhaps TRBD1 as D (6 bases). The germline V and J ends were trimmed by 5 bases and 0 bases, with 8 bases remaining between them. CDR3 length: 13 residues. CDR1 and CDR2 (germline): SGDLS, YYNGEE. DNA for the CDR3: TGTGCCAGCAGGGACAGCATGAACACTGAAGCTTTCTTT. Its translation is CASRDSMNTEAFF.

The chain uses TRBV29-1 and TRBJ1-3, with a possible D match to TRBD1 (5 bases). Trimming pared 4 bases from V and 5 bases from J, leaving 18 bases between. The CDR3 length is 15 residues. Germline V gene sequence: CDR1 SQVTM, CDR2 ANQGSEA. The DNA for the CDR3 is TGCAGCGTTGTGGGTACGGGGCATCGTCGAAACACCATATATTTT. Protein: CSVVGTGHRRNTIYF.

V usage is TRBV27 and J usage is TRBJ2-7; a possible D gene is TRBD1 (6 bases). V lost 3 bases to trimming and J lost 3 bases, with 12 bases between them. The CDR3 contains 14 residues. The germline V gene encodes CDR1 MNHEY and CDR2 SMNVEV (reference sequence). The CDR3 loop reads CASSLQGKVYEQYF. For the CDR3, the DNA is TGTGCCAGCAGTTTGCAGGGGAAGGTCTACGAGCAGTACTTC.

The sample holds one count of this clone. The rearrangement joins TRBV7-3 to TRBJ1-1; D perhaps matches TRBD1 (5 bases). Germline assignment: CDR1 SGHTA and CDR2 FQGTGA. Trimming took 1 base from V and 1 from J, leaving 7 bases between them. The CDR3 covers 14 residues. CDR3 sequence (DNA): TGTGCCAGCAGCTTAATGGGGGGGAACACTGAAGCTTTCTTT. Translated, it gives CASSLMGGNTEAFF.

The chain combines TRBV7-2 with TRBJ2-7, with D possibly being TRBD2 (5 bases). The germline CDR1 and CDR2 sequences are SGHTA and FQGNSA. There are 14 residues in the CDR3. V was cut by 4 bases and J by 3 bases, with 13 bases left in between. CDR3 loop: CASSSPPTNYEQYF. CDR3 nucleotide sequence: TGTGCCAGCAGCTCCCCACCGACTAACTACGAGCAGTACTTC. Drawing the rest from reference TRBV7-2 and TRBJ2-7, the complete variable domain is GAGVSQSPSNKVTEKGKDVELRCDPISGHTALYWYRQSLGQGLEFLIYFQGNSAPDKSGLPSDRFSAERTGGSVSTLTIQRTQQEDSAVYLCASSSPPTNYEQYFGPGTRLTVT.

The chain uses TRBV28 and TRBJ1-2, with D hard to call. The CDR3 runs 12 residues. With 9 bases removed from V and 3 bases from J, the gap between germline ends came to 11 bases. Germline V lookup: CDR1 MDHEN, CDR2 SYDVKM. In nucleotides, the CDR3 is TGTGCCAGTAGAAAGAACGACTATGGCTACACCTTC. Amino acids: CASRKNDYGYTF.

This clone was seen just once. The rearrangement joins TRBV14 to TRBJ2-7; the D gene is possibly TRBD2 (5 bases). Germline lookup yields CDR1 SGHDN and CDR2 FVKESK. Trimming pared 0 bases from V and 4 bases from J, leaving 10 bases between. The CDR3 consists of 14 residues. Here the CDR3 reads CASSQDLLAYEQYF. The CDR3 coding sequence is TGTGCCAGCAGCCAAGATCTCCTAGCTTACGAGCAGTACTTC.